The clone carrying this TCR beta chain was seen once. The antigen remains undetermined. This sample is part of a study of T cell responses to AZD1222 COVID-19 vaccine. Profiled with immunoSEQ multiplex PCR; TCRdb holds only in-frame clones, not every one. The sample includes some 90,000 clones, around nine tenths seen only once; the top ten take roughly 5.5%. Points from the study as a whole: The study reported that nearly half of spike-specific TCRs target unmutated variant regions. Vaccine-related CD4 TCRs covered spike, predominating at 160-218 and 743-854. Only a handful of AZD1222 recipients were seropositive at baseline.

This clonotype was obtained from an adult in good health. This specimen was peripheral blood, taken on day 0 of MenACWY control vaccination.

For the CDR3, the DNA is TGCGCCAGCGGCCGGGACAGGGGAGTAATTGCTTTCTTT. It yields the protein CASGRDRGVIAFF. This chain connects TRBV5-1 to TRBJ1-1, with 10 bases aligning to TRBD1. Trimming at V came to 7 bases and at J to 11 bases, leaving 11 bases not matched to a gene. The CDR3 runs to 13 residues. The V gene's germline CDR1 is SGHRS and CDR2 YFSETQ.